A selection of T cell receptor beta chains follows, all from one sample in a study of post-analysis software for immune sequencing data. TCRdb reprocessed the PCR reads via MiXCR and lists one record per CDR3 protein. The data show approximately 660,000 distinct CDR3 sequences, with over 45% seen just once and about 10% held by the top ten. Sequences were obtained from blood. The receptor source for this set is a girl aged 2 to 10 with multiple sclerosis. CDR3s leave out the opening cysteine and the closing phenylalanine or tryptophan. Fields, in order: CDR3 protein, J gene, V gene.

cdr3_aa: SVETSRYREQF
j_call: TRBJ2-1
v_call: TRBV29-1

cdr3_aa: ATKSYSDTQY
j_call: TRBJ2-3
v_call: TRBV24-1

cdr3_aa: ASSYPEGRSWSPLH
j_call: TRBJ1-6
v_call: TRBV6-5

cdr3_aa: ASQGTGKVFGNQPQH
j_call: TRBJ1-5
v_call: TRBV10-2

cdr3_aa: SVEDKGSFGYEQY
j_call: TRBJ2-7
v_call: TRBV29-1

cdr3_aa: SAILGADNEQF
j_call: TRBJ2-1
v_call: TRBV20-1

cdr3_aa: ASSLGQCNQPQH
j_call: TRBJ1-5
v_call: TRBV7-7

cdr3_aa: ASSEWGSYSYEQY
j_call: TRBJ2-7
v_call: TRBV10-1

cdr3_aa: ASSESGGRGGEDTQY
j_call: TRBJ2-3
v_call: TRBV25-1

cdr3_aa: ASSTRGGMGTEAF
j_call: TRBJ1-1
v_call: TRBV11-3

cdr3_aa: AISVEGGAGANVLT
j_call: TRBJ2-6
v_call: TRBV10-3

cdr3_aa: SGRGSGTGELF
j_call: TRBJ2-2
v_call: TRBV29-1

cdr3_aa: ASSLRIQGLSNYGYT
j_call: TRBJ1-2
v_call: TRBV7-2

cdr3_aa: ASTTLAGAYNEQF
j_call: TRBJ2-1
v_call: TRBV12-3/TRBV12-4

cdr3_aa: ASSPVRGGDNEQF
j_call: TRBJ2-1
v_call: TRBV7-2

cdr3_aa: ASSRDTHNQPQH
j_call: TRBJ1-5
v_call: TRBV7-2

cdr3_aa: ASSFLSGGAGETQY
j_call: TRBJ2-5
v_call: TRBV7-6

cdr3_aa: ASRPPGLAGGGETQY
j_call: TRBJ2-5
v_call: TRBV27

cdr3_aa: ASSPNWVNTEAF
j_call: TRBJ1-1
v_call: TRBV5-5

cdr3_aa: ASSYSYNEQF
j_call: TRBJ2-1
v_call: TRBV6-2/TRBV6-3

cdr3_aa: ASSLEASGETQY
j_call: TRBJ2-5
v_call: TRBV7-2

cdr3_aa: ASSYALADTQY
j_call: TRBJ2-3
v_call: TRBV6-6

cdr3_aa: ASSLVRGLAGGQETQY
j_call: TRBJ2-5
v_call: TRBV5-6

cdr3_aa: ASSQEGYREAF
j_call: TRBJ1-1
v_call: TRBV4-1

cdr3_aa: ASSLEQGNEQF
j_call: TRBJ2-1
v_call: TRBV7-2

cdr3_aa: ASSLQRGGTNNEQF
j_call: TRBJ2-1
v_call: TRBV3-1

cdr3_aa: SVEDGAIGYT
j_call: TRBJ1-2
v_call: TRBV29-1

cdr3_aa: SAPRGGQMNTEAF
j_call: TRBJ1-1
v_call: TRBV20-1

cdr3_aa: ASSPRVSEGEQF
j_call: TRBJ2-1
v_call: TRBV18

cdr3_aa: ATSGTPNYNSPPH
j_call: TRBJ1-6
v_call: TRBV27

cdr3_aa: ASSLDLAGDDEQY
j_call: TRBJ2-7
v_call: TRBV7-9

cdr3_aa: ASSQDGGNLYEQY
j_call: TRBJ2-7
v_call: TRBV4-1

cdr3_aa: SARDGVDGYT
j_call: TRBJ1-2
v_call: TRBV20-1

cdr3_aa: ASSYTRTAKNIQY
j_call: TRBJ2-4
v_call: TRBV7-8

cdr3_aa: ASSLVPGGEKLF
j_call: TRBJ1-4
v_call: TRBV7-2

cdr3_aa: ASSQDWGGGTGTDTQY
j_call: TRBJ2-3
v_call: TRBV4-1

cdr3_aa: ASSSPPSTATDTQY
j_call: TRBJ2-3
v_call: TRBV7-2

cdr3_aa: SARGRTSGSTDTQY
j_call: TRBJ2-3
v_call: TRBV20-1

cdr3_aa: SHGQGDARTQY
j_call: TRBJ2-5
v_call: TRBV29-1

cdr3_aa: ASATGNHEQF
j_call: TRBJ2-1
v_call: TRBV30

cdr3_aa: ASSLISSADTQY
j_call: TRBJ2-3
v_call: TRBV3-1

cdr3_aa: ASSILGETQY
j_call: TRBJ2-5
v_call: TRBV19

cdr3_aa: ASSVGDRLNTEAF
j_call: TRBJ1-1
v_call: TRBV11-2

cdr3_aa: ASSPGASGGVHEQF
j_call: TRBJ2-1
v_call: TRBV5-5

cdr3_aa: ASNQDESRGETQY
j_call: TRBJ2-5
v_call: TRBV14

cdr3_aa: ASSPGLAGGVEQF
j_call: TRBJ2-1
v_call: TRBV14